A single sample gave rise to the 6 T cell receptor beta chains below, sequenced in a study of blood T cell repertoires in COVID-19. Method: immunoSEQ multiplex PCR; TCRdb's copy keeps in-frame clones and lacks some. The table has 180,000 or so clones, around 83% seen once. Source material: peripheral blood. All receptors derive from a young man with acute or convalescent COVID-19.

The chain carries TRBV5-6 and TRBJ2-1; 10 nucleotides line up with TRBD1. The CDR3 totals 16 residues. The germline gives CDR1 SGHDT, CDR2 YYEEEE. Unmatched junction bases numbered 9, after V lost 1 base and J lost 8 bases. The CDR3 region is CASSLKGTGVWDEQFF. CDR3 bases: TGTGCCAGCAGCTTGAAGGGGACAGGGGTTTGGGATGAGCAGTTCTTC.

This clone occurred a few times. V and J are TRBV6-1 and TRBJ2-3, with D maybe TRBD2 (6 bases). V was shortened by 1 base and J by 2 bases, with 13 bases between the two germline ends. The germline CDR1 and CDR2 sequences are MNHNS and SASEGT. The CDR3 extends over 16 amino acids. CDR3 sequence (DNA): TGTGCCAGCAGTGAAGGGCTAGGAGGGCACACAGATACGCAGTATTTT. It translates to CASSEGLGGHTDTQYF.

The chain is built from TRBV5-4 and TRBJ1-3; 8 positions agree with TRBD1. V lost 2 bases to trimming and J lost 0 bases; unmatched junction nucleotides: 1. This CDR3 has 15 residues. Per germline, CDR1 SGHNT and CDR2 YYREEE (reference sequence). This CDR3 is CASSLTGGSGNTIYF. The CDR3 nucleotides read TGTGCCAGCAGCTTAACAGGGGGCTCTGGAAACACCATATATTTT.

This chain joins TRBV25-1 and TRBJ1-1; 8 nucleotides match TRBD1. The V gene's germline CDR1 is MGHDK and CDR2 SYGVNS. The CDR3 is made up of 14 amino acids. Trimming took 3 bases from V and 6 from J; bases not matched to a gene: 6. In nucleotides, the CDR3 is TGTGCCAGCAGTGAGCTGACAGGGGTTCCTGAAGCTTTCTTT. The encoded protein is CASSELTGVPEAFF.

J is TRBJ2-3 and V is TRBV4-1, with D possibly being TRBD2 (7 bases). This CDR3 region has 17 residues. Germline CDR1 is MGHRA and CDR2 is YSYEKL. V gave up 1 base and J gave up 2 bases, with 16 bases separating them. CDR3 coding DNA: TGCGCCAGCAGCCAAGTTCTGCGGGGGCTTCACACAGATACGCAGTATTTT. Translation gives CASSQVLRGLHTDTQYF.

The V gene is TRBV7-9, the J gene TRBJ1-1, with unresolved D. CDR1 SEHNR and CDR2 FQNEAQ come from the germline V gene (reference sequence). This CDR3 region has 12 residues. Between the trimmed V and J ends, which lost 8 bases and 1 base, there was a span of 8 bases. The CDR3 loop reads CASGQQNTEAFF. CDR3 DNA: TGTGCCAGCGGTCAACAGAACACTGAAGCTTTCTTT.